The 19 T cell receptor beta chains given below trace back to one sample, sequenced in a study of shared clonotypes between healthy human individuals. Assay used: immunoSEQ multiplex PCR; TCRdb lists only in-frame clones, some missing. The sample holds some 2,000,000 clones, about 94% seen once. What was sequenced was naive CD4+ T cells sorted from blood. Subset meaning: CD45RA+ positively selected. The source of these receptors is a man between 18 and 29 years old in good health.

This clone has only one observation. The chain employs TRBV5-1 and TRBJ2-2; 10 bases match TRBD2. The junction had 4 bases not matched to a gene; V was cut back by 1 base and J by 4 bases. Germline CDR1 is SGHRS and CDR2 is YFSETQ. This CDR3 has 16 amino acids. The CDR3 loop is CASSLTSGDFTGELFF. The CDR3 region has the DNA TGCGCCAGCAGCTTGACTAGCGGGGACTTCACCGGGGAGCTGTTTTTT.

This chain links TRBV28 with TRBJ1-5, with D unresolved. Germline V CDR1 and CDR2: MDHEN, SYDVKM. The CDR3 totals 14 residues. The V end lost 7 bases, the J end lost 0 bases, and 10 bases lay between the germline ends. The DNA of the CDR3 is TGTGCCAGCACTAATATAGGTAGCAATCAGCCCCAGCATTTT. This gives the protein CASTNIGSNQPQHF.

This clone was counted a single time. This sample includes further DNA sequences coding for the same CDR3. The chain is built from TRBV5-1 and TRBJ2-1, with 7 bases matching TRBD2. Germline values: CDR1 SGHRS, CDR2 YFSETQ. With V trimmed by 4 bases and J by 0 bases, 7 bases remained unmatched. The CDR3 loop spans 16 amino acids. The CDR3 reads CASSLARGSSYNEQFF. The CDR3 nucleotides are TGCGCCAGCAGCCTAGCGCGGGGGAGCTCCTACAATGAGCAGTTCTTC.

The V gene is TRBV9, the J gene TRBJ2-3; 13 nucleotides line up with TRBD2. The CDR3 consists of 16 residues. Germline V CDR1 and CDR2: SGDLS, YYNGEE. V lost 2 bases, J lost 5 bases, and 5 bases stayed unmatched. The DNA of the CDR3 is TGTGCCAGCAGCGTTGGACTAGCGGGAGCCCAAGATACGCAGTATTTT. Amino acids: CASSVGLAGAQDTQYF.

The CDR3 is CASSLRGHLGPYSNQPQHF. The CDR3 coding sequence is TGTGCCAGCAGCTTACGGGGACACCTTGGGCCTTATAGCAATCAGCCCCAGCATTTT. J is TRBJ1-5 and V is TRBV7-2; a weak D match, TRBD1 (6 bases). The V end lost 2 bases, the J end lost 0 bases, and 20 bases lay between the germline ends. Per germline, CDR1 SGHTA and CDR2 FQGNSA. The CDR3 covers 19 residues.

The chain links TRBV19 to TRBJ2-1; TRBD1 agrees at 11 bases. The V gene's germline CDR1 is LNHDA and CDR2 SQIVND (reference sequence). The CDR3 is made up of 16 amino acids. Trimming cost V 1 base and J 7 bases; bases outside gene matches: 6. CDR3 protein: CASSIGGQGARNEQFF. CDR3 bases: TGTGCCAGTAGTATAGGAGGACAGGGGGCCCGGAATGAGCAGTTCTTC. Drawing the rest from reference TRBV19 and TRBJ2-1, the complete variable domain is DGGITQSPKYLFRKEGQNVTLSCEQNLNHDAMYWYRQDPGQGLRLIYYSQIVNDFQKGDIAEGYSVSREKKESFPLTVTSAQKNPTAFYLCASSIGGQGARNEQFFGPGTRLTVL.

V gene TRBV7-9 combines with J gene TRBJ2-5; 12 positions match TRBD2. CDR3 length: 16 amino acids. J lost 5 bases, V lost 4 bases, and 8 bases had no gene match. In germline, CDR1 is SEHNR, CDR2 FQNEAQ (reference sequence). For the CDR3, the DNA is TGTGCCAGCAGCTCCCGACTAGCGGGAGTGGGGGAGACCCAGTACTTC. Its translation is CASSSRLAGVGETQYF. Variable domain in full (rest from reference TRBV7-9 and TRBJ2-5): DTGVSQNPRHKITKRGQNVTFRCDPISEHNRLYWYRQTLGQGPEFLTYFQNEAQLEKSRLLSDRFSAERPKGSFSTLEIQRTEQGDSAMYLCASSSRLAGVGETQYFGPGTRLLVL.

This chain joins TRBV30 and TRBJ1-1; no reliable D call. The germline V gene encodes CDR1 GTSNPN and CDR2 SVGIG (reference sequence). This CDR3 spans 13 amino acids. Trimming shortened V by 1 base and J by 8 bases, and 14 bases separated the two germline ends. The CDR3 spells CAWSGFLGMEAFF. CDR3 DNA: TGTGCCTGGAGTGGATTTCTTGGGATGGAAGCTTTCTTT.

This chain connects TRBV30 to TRBJ2-5; a weak D match, TRBD2 (6 bases). Germline CDR1 reads GTSNPN; CDR2 reads SVGIG (reference sequence). The V and J ends lost 0 bases and 5 bases respectively, with 22 bases between them. The CDR3 is 17 amino acids. In DNA form, the CDR3 reads TGTGCCTGGAGTGTAGGGGCTAGCGCCAACCTTGGGGAGACCCAGTACTTC. Protein product: CAWSVGASANLGETQYF.

As DNA, the CDR3 is TGTGCCAGCAGTTTAAGACTCCCAGGGACGAATCAGCCCCAGCATTTT. Its translation: CASSLRLPGTNQPQHF. V gene TRBV27 combines with J gene TRBJ1-5; D is perhaps TRBD1 (5 bases). CDR1 is MNHEY, CDR2 SMNVEV, per germline (reference sequence). V lost 2 bases, J lost 4 bases, and 15 bases lay in between. CDR3 length equals 16 residues.

The chain has TRBV30 and TRBJ2-7, with D maybe TRBD1 (6 bases). This CDR3 spans 12 amino acids. The V gene's germline CDR1 is GTSNPN and CDR2 SVGIG (reference sequence). V was clipped by 5 bases and J by 7 bases, with 15 bases between them. The CDR3 bases are TGTGCCTGGGGGGGACACCTTAAGGAGCAGTACTTC. This translates into CAWGGHLKEQYF.

This chain connects TRBV9 to TRBJ2-5, with 7 bases aligning to TRBD1. The germline V gene encodes CDR1 SGDLS and CDR2 YYNGEE. V lost 4 bases to trimming and J lost 2 bases; unmatched junction nucleotides: 5. CDR3 length: 14 residues. The CDR3: CASSPRDSQETQYF. The CDR3 DNA is TGTGCCAGCAGCCCCCGGGACAGTCAAGAGACCCAGTACTTC.

The chain recombines TRBV18 with TRBJ2-7, with a tentative D call TRBD1 (6 bases). CDR1 is KGHSH and CDR2 is LQKENI in the germline V gene. V lost 4 bases to trimming and J lost 7 bases, with 14 bases between them. There are 13 residues in the CDR3. The CDR3 sequence is CASSRDILQEQYF. CDR3 bases: TGTGCCAGCTCACGGGACATTTTGCAAGAGCAGTACTTC.

The chain combines TRBV7-2 with TRBJ1-5, with a tentative D call TRBD1 (5 bases). The CDR3 is 19 amino acids. The V and J ends lost 1 base and 0 bases respectively, with 19 bases between them. Germline-derived CDR1 and CDR2 are SGHTA and FQGNSA. This CDR3 reads CASSLEVIRGFDSNQPQHF. The DNA of the CDR3 is TGTGCCAGCAGCTTAGAGGTCATAAGGGGTTTTGATAGCAATCAGCCCCAGCATTTT.

Notes on this clone: The sample holds other DNA sequences that translate to the same CDR3. The chain combines TRBV4-3 with TRBJ1-1; D gene uncertain. Germline V gene data show CDR1 as LGHNA and CDR2 as YSLEER. V was pared by 0 bases and J by 1 base, with 6 bases between. This CDR3 spans 14 amino acids. Written as DNA, the CDR3 is TGCGCCAGCAGCCAAGAACGGGGGAACACTGAAGCTTTCTTT. This translates into CASSQERGNTEAFF.

Comments on this clone: The same CDR3 is also encoded by other DNA sequences in this sample. CDR3 sequence (DNA): TGCGCCAGCAGCTTGGGGCCGAGCTCCTACGAGCAGTACTTC. Its protein product is CASSLGPSSYEQYF. The chain joins TRBV5-1 to TRBJ2-7; D ambiguous. V lost 0 bases, J lost 0 bases, and 7 bases lay in between. Germline loops: CDR1 SGHRS, CDR2 YFSETQ. The CDR3 extends over 14 amino acids.

Details on this clone: At the DNA level, this CDR3 is encoded by other sequences in the same sample as well. V and J are TRBV7-2 and TRBJ2-7, with 13 positions matching TRBD2. CDR1 is SGHTA and CDR2 is FQGNSA in the germline V gene. The CDR3 totals 15 residues. Unmatched junction bases numbered 2, after V lost 4 bases and J lost 2 bases. The CDR3 loop reads CASSWTSGGTYEQYF. DNA of the CDR3: TGTGCCAGCAGCTGGACTAGCGGGGGAACCTACGAGCAGTACTTC.

The chain is built from TRBV27 and TRBJ1-2; unclear D gene. V lost 4 bases and J 5 bases, leaving 11 bases between the germline ends. CDR3 size: 13 residues. Germline CDR1 reads MNHEY; CDR2 reads SMNVEV (reference sequence). The CDR3: CASSSGRDYGYTF. CDR3 DNA sequence: TGTGCCAGCAGTTCGGGTAGAGATTATGGCTACACCTTC.

The chain uses TRBV27 and TRBJ2-3; D gene uncertain. This CDR3 region has 15 residues. Trimming left V 6 bases short and J 8 bases short, with 21 bases between. The germline V gene encodes CDR1 MNHEY and CDR2 SMNVEV (reference sequence). The CDR3 protein is CASSPIPGPLGTQYF. The CDR3, as DNA: TGTGCCAGCAGCCCTATCCCTGGGCCCTTGGGTACGCAGTATTTT.